One and the same sample provided the 8 T cell receptor beta chains below, sequenced in a study of a mutant IDH1 vaccine in newly diagnosed glioma. No antigens are known for them. As for time point: week 11, during vaccination. The investigators gave 300 ug of mutant IDH1 20-mer peptide in each vaccine dose, together with topical imiquimod. TCRdb keeps only in-frame clones here, not all; method: immunoSEQ multiplex PCR. This sample yields tens of thousands of clones, of which about 91% are seen a single time; around 2.5% belongs to the top ten. Sequenced material: PBMCs, taken from a glioma patient whose treatment included an IDH1 peptide vaccine. Receptor source: a man aged 50-60 years with glioma.

This chain connects TRBV5-4 to TRBJ2-3, with no clear D. CDR3 length: 15 amino acids. Germline assignment: CDR1 SGHNT and CDR2 YYREEE (reference sequence). Deletions cut 1 base from V and 6 bases from J, with 15 bases between. The CDR3 DNA follows: TGTGCCAGCAGCTTGCAGGATCCATCCCTTGATACGCAGTATTTT. Translation gives CASSLQDPSLDTQYF.

The chain has TRBV11-3 and TRBJ1-6; D may be TRBD1 (5 bases). The length of the CDR3 is 14 residues. The V end lost 3 bases, the J end lost 7 bases, and 10 bases lay between the germline ends. In germline, CDR1 is SGHNT, CDR2 YENEEA. The chain's CDR3 is CASSFGGTNSPLHF. DNA for the CDR3: TGTGCCAGCAGCTTTGGGGGGACGAATTCACCCCTCCACTTT.

The J gene is TRBJ2-7, the V gene TRBV30; no clear D gene. The CDR3 consists of 13 residues. V dropped 0 bases and J dropped 2 bases, with 8 bases sitting between them. The germline gives CDR1 GTSNPN, CDR2 SVGIG (reference sequence). DNA for the CDR3: TGTGCCTGGAGTGTAGGGTCACCCTACGAGCAGTACTTC. Its translation: CAWSVGSPYEQYF.

The V and J genes are TRBV27 and TRBJ2-7; TRBD2 is a possible D gene (6 bases). The germline V and J ends were trimmed by 3 bases and 7 bases, with 16 bases remaining between them. The CDR3 is 14 residues long. Germline loops: CDR1 MNHEY, CDR2 SMNVEV (reference sequence). The CDR3: CASSLGRAGWEQYF. As DNA, the CDR3 is TGTGCCAGCAGTTTGGGCAGGGCGGGATGGGAGCAGTACTTC.

The table lists this clone with a count of one. The gene calls are TRBV27 and TRBJ1-1; 7 bases align to TRBD1. The CDR3 covers 15 residues. V was clipped by 5 bases and J by 5 bases; unmatched bases: 11. Germline assignment: CDR1 MNHEY and CDR2 SMNVEV (reference sequence). CDR3 nucleotides: TGTGCCAGCAGTCTCGAGGGACAGCTACCTACTGAAGCTTTCTTT. It yields the protein CASSLEGQLPTEAFF.

This clone came up a few times. The CDR3 reads CASSQGDRVDTEAFF. CDR3 coding DNA: TGTGCCAGCAGCCAGGGCGACAGGGTGGACACTGAAGCTTTCTTT. J is TRBJ1-1 and V is TRBV4-2, with TRBD1 matching 7 bases. Losses at the gene ends were 3 bases for V and 3 bases for J; bases not matched to a gene: 7. The CDR3 runs to 15 residues. Germline CDR1 LGHNA, CDR2 YNFKEQ.

In DNA, the CDR3 is TGTGCCAGCAGCTTAACCGCTAGCGGGTCTATCACAGATACGCAGTATTTT. Protein product: CASSLTASGSITDTQYF. The chain has TRBV7-3 and TRBJ2-3; 8 positions agree with TRBD2. The CDR3 sequence is 17 residues long. Germline CDR1 SGHTA, CDR2 FQGTGA. Trimming took 0 bases from V and 2 from J; bases not matched to a gene: 7. Drawing the rest from reference TRBV7-3 and TRBJ2-3, the complete variable domain is GAGVSQTPSNKVTEKGKYVELRCDPISGHTALYWYRQSLGQGPEFLIYFQGTGAADDSGLPNDRFFAVRPEGSVSTLKIQRTERGDSAVYLCASSLTASGSITDTQYFGPGTRLTVL.

The rearrangement links TRBV29-1 to TRBJ1-4, with 8 bases that match TRBD1. Trimming at V came to 4 bases and at J to 4 bases, leaving 8 bases not matched to a gene. The CDR3 loop spans 15 amino acids. Germline V gene lookup returns CDR1 SQVTM and CDR2 ANQGSEA. CDR3 protein: CSVGQRQGLNEKLFF. In nucleotides, the CDR3 is TGCAGCGTTGGCCAGAGACAGGGGCTTAATGAAAAACTGTTTTTT.